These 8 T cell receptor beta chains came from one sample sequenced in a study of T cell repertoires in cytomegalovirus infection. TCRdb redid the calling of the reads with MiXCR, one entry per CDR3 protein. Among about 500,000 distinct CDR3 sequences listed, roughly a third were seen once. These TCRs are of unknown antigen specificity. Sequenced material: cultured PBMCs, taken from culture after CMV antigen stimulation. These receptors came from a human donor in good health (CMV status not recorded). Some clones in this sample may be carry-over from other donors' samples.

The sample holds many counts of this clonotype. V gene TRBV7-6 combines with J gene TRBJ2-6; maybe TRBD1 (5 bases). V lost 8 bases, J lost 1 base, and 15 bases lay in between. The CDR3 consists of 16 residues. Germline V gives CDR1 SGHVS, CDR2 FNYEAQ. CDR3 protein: CASALIQGSGANVLTF. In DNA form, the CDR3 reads TGTGCCAGCGCCCTGATTCAGGGATCTGGGGCCAACGTCCTGACTTTC. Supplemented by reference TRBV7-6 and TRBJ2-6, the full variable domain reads GAGVSQSPRYKVTKRGQDVALRCDPISGHVSLYWYRQALGQGPEFLTYFNYEAQQDKSGLPNDRFSAERPEGSISTLTIQRTEQRDSAMYRCASALIQGSGANVLTFGAGSRLTVL.

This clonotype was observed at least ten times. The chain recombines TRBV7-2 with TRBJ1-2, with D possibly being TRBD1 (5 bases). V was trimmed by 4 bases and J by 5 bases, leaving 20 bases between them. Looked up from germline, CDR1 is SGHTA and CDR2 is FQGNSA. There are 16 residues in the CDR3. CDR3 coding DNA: TGTGCCAGCAGCTCGGGGGGGGGACGAATCCCTTATGGCTACACCTTC. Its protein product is CASSSGGGRIPYGYTF.

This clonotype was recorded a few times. The chain's CDR3 is CATSRDPVASGNTIYF. CDR3 in DNA: TGTGCCACCAGCAGAGATCCAGTCGCCTCTGGAAACACCATATATTTT. V is TRBV15 and J is TRBJ1-3; no reliable D call. This CDR3 is 16 amino acids long. Trimming took 0 bases from V and 0 from J, leaving 9 bases between them. CDR1 is LNHNV, CDR2 YYDKDF, per germline (reference sequence).

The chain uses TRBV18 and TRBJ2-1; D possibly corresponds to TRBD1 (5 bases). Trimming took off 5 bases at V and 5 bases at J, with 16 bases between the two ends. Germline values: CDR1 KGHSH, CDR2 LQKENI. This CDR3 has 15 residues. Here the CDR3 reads CASSYRAMDNNEQFF. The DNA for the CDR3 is TGTGCCAGCTCATACCGGGCTATGGACAACAATGAGCAGTTCTTC.

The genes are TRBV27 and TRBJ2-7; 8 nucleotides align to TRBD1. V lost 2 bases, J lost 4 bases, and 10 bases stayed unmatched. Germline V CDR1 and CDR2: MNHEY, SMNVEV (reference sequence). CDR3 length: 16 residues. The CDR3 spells CASSLPGTGGPYEQYV. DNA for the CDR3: TGTGCCAGCAGTTTACCCGGGACAGGTGGTCCTTACGAGCAGTACGTC.

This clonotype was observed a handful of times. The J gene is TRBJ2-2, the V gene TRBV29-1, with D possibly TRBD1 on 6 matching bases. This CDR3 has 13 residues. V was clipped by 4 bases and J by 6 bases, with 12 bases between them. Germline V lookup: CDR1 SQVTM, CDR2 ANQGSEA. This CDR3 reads CSVVTGRAGELFF. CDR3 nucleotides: TGCAGCGTTGTCACAGGGAGAGCCGGGGAGCTGTTTTTT.

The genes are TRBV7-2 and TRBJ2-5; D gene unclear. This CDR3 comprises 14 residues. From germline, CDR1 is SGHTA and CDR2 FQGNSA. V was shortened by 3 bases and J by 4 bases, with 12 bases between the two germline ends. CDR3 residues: CASSFGLPGETQYF. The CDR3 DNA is TGTGCCAGCAGCTTTGGGCTCCCTGGAGAGACCCAGTACTTC.

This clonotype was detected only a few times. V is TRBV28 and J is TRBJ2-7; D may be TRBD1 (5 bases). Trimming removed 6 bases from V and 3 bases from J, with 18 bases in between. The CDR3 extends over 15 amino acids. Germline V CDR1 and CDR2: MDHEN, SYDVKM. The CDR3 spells CASSRSQDRSYEQYF. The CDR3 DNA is TGTGCCAGCAGCCGGTCACAGGACCGAAGCTACGAGCAGTACTTC.